Detailed here is one T cell receptor (beta chain). This entry is derived from a study of cytomegalovirus exposure and HLA in healthy donors. A multiplex PCR was run with 60 Vbeta primers and 13 Jbeta primers. Measured with immunoSEQ multiplex PCR; TCRdb has only the in-frame clones, and not every one. The sample includes more than 55,000 clones, 65% to 90% of them seen just once. This CDR3 has 14 amino acids. CDR1 and CDR2 from the germline V gene are SGHDT and YYEEEE. The V and J ends lost 0 bases and 4 bases respectively, with 8 bases between them. The sequencing sample was made of PBMCs. The chain recombines TRBV5-6 with TRBJ1-3; the D is unclear. The TCR originated in a man aged 30 to 45 in good health and CMV-seronegative. In nucleotides, the CDR3 is TGTGCCAGCAGCTTGGCGGGGTTAGGAAACACCATATATTTT. Its protein is CASSLAGLGNTIYF.